What follows are 16 T cell receptor beta chains derived from one specimen sequenced in a study of cytomegalovirus exposure and HLA in healthy donors. PCR involved 60 Vbeta and 13 Jbeta primers. TCRdb's table, derived via immunoSEQ multiplex PCR, lists solely in-frame clones and lacks some. The table has 150,000 or so clones, approximately 69% seen once. Sequenced material: PBMCs. These TCRs come from a young man in good health and CMV-seronegative.

This sequence joins TRBV9 and TRBJ1-1, with D perhaps TRBD1 (5 bases). V dropped 3 bases and J dropped 6 bases, with 9 bases sitting between them. Germline V gene sequence: CDR1 SGDLS, CDR2 YYNGEE. The CDR3 contains 12 residues. For the CDR3, the DNA is TGTGCCAGCAGCGGCGCGGGGGCTGAAGCTTTCTTT. Its translation: CASSGAGAEAFF. The entire variable domain, with the rest obtained from reference TRBV9 and TRBJ1-1, is as follows: DSGVTQTPKHLITATGQRVTLRCSPRSGDLSVYWYQQSLDQGLQFLIQYYNGEERAKGNILERFSAQQFPDLHSELNLSSLELGDSALYFCASSGAGAEAFFGQGTRLTVV.

This rearrangement joins TRBV7-9 to TRBJ2-1; weak D call: TRBD2 (6 bases). The CDR3 is made up of 15 amino acids. V was clipped by 4 bases and J by 3 bases, with 13 bases between them. The germline CDR1 and CDR2 sequences are SEHNR and FQNEAQ (reference sequence). In DNA form, the CDR3 reads TGTGCCAGCAGCTGTCCGGGACTCTACTACAATGAGCAGTTCTTC. This translates into CASSCPGLYYNEQFF.

The gene calls are TRBV19 and TRBJ1-1; 7 bases are shared with TRBD1. CDR1 and CDR2 from the germline V gene are LNHDA and SQIVND (reference sequence). With 6 bases clipped from V and 7 bases from J, the junction kept 5 bases outside the gene matches. The CDR3 consists of 12 residues. CDR3 loop: CASREGADEAFF. The CDR3 bases are TGTGCCAGTAGAGAGGGGGCAGATGAAGCTTTCTTT.

J is TRBJ2-7 and V is TRBV7-9; the match to TRBD1 covers 8 bases. Germline trimming cut 4 bases from V and 3 bases from J; bases unmatched to any gene: 5. Germline lookup yields CDR1 SEHNR and CDR2 FQNEAQ (reference sequence). This CDR3 is built from 14 residues. The CDR3 DNA reads as TGTGCCAGCAGCTCACAGGGGGTCGGCTACGAGCAGTACTTC. Residues: CASSSQGVGYEQYF.

The chain recombines TRBV5-1 with TRBJ2-5; D gene ambiguous. Germline CDR1 SGHRS, CDR2 YFSETQ. The CDR3 is 13 residues long. Trimming cost V 1 base and J 4 bases, with 8 bases left between them. The CDR3 sequence: CASSLMAAETQYF. The CDR3 DNA sequence: TGCGCCAGCAGCTTGATGGCGGCAGAGACCCAGTACTTC.

V gene TRBV4-3 combines with J gene TRBJ2-5, with a possible D match to TRBD2 (6 bases). Germline V gene lookup returns CDR1 LGHNA and CDR2 YSLEER. The CDR3 sequence is 14 residues long. Trimming shortened V by 1 base and J by 3 bases, and 9 bases separated the two germline ends. CDR3: CASSQATGEETQYF. CDR3 DNA: TGCGCCAGCAGCCAAGCTACGGGGGAAGAGACCCAGTACTTC.

The rearrangement joins TRBV19 to TRBJ2-1, with 9 bases that match TRBD1. Trimming at V came to 0 bases and at J to 4 bases, leaving 4 bases not matched to a gene. This CDR3 comprises 16 residues. In germline, CDR1 is LNHDA, CDR2 SQIVND (reference sequence). For the CDR3, the DNA is TGTGCCAGTAGTATAGACCCGGGACAGGGATACAATGAGCAGTTCTTC. The encoded protein is CASSIDPGQGYNEQFF.

This chain uses TRBV11-2 with TRBJ2-2, with D uncertain. CDR3 length: 14 amino acids. From germline, CDR1 is SGHAT and CDR2 FQNNGV. Deletions cut 1 base from V and 4 bases from J, with 7 bases between. Written as DNA, the CDR3 is TGTGCCAGCAGCTTAGGGCCGGGCACCGGGGAGCTGTTTTTT. Its translation: CASSLGPGTGELFF.

This clone was detected once. This chain joins TRBV27 and TRBJ2-7; 8 nucleotides agree with TRBD2. This CDR3 has 13 residues. J gave up 5 bases and V 8 bases, and 8 bases lay outside the gene matches. The germline CDR1 and CDR2 sequences are MNHEY and SMNVEV (reference sequence). CDR3 loop: CASQRTSLHEQYF. The CDR3 coding sequence is TGTGCCAGCCAACGGACTAGCCTCCACGAGCAGTACTTC.

This sequence joins TRBV29-1 and TRBJ2-1; D gene ambiguous. Trimming pared 7 bases from V and 6 bases from J, leaving 10 bases between. The V gene's germline CDR1 is SQVTM and CDR2 ANQGSEA. The CDR3 has 11 residues. The CDR3, as DNA: TGCAGCGGACGACATGTCAATGAGCAGTTCTTC. This sequence encodes CSGRHVNEQFF.

The chain employs TRBV9 and TRBJ1-5; the D is unclear. The V end lost 4 bases, the J end lost 3 bases, and 11 bases lay between the germline ends. Germline lookup yields CDR1 SGDLS and CDR2 YYNGEE. This CDR3 contains 14 residues. The CDR3 bases are TGTGCCAGCAGCCCGACGGGGTACAATCAGCCCCAGCATTTT. Its protein product is CASSPTGYNQPQHF.

The chain links TRBV28 to TRBJ1-1; no firm D call. CDR3 length equals 15 residues. V lost 5 bases and J 3 bases, leaving 16 bases between the germline ends. Per germline, CDR1 MDHEN and CDR2 SYDVKM. Written as DNA, the CDR3 is TGTGCCAGCAGTCGATTTTATACCCAGGACACTGAAGCTTTCTTT. It specifies CASSRFYTQDTEAFF.

The genes are TRBV6-1 and TRBJ1-6; 8 positions agree with TRBD1. CDR3 length equals 14 residues. Germline CDR1 reads MNHNS; CDR2 reads SASEGT. After removal of 6 bases from V and 10 bases from J, the junction contained 8 bases not matched to a gene. The CDR3 DNA reads as TGTGCCAGCAGGGCAGGGGGCTCGGGATCACCCCTCCACTTT. The encoded protein is CASRAGGSGSPLHF.

CDR3 region: CASSTSAKNIQYF. CDR3 DNA sequence: TGTGCCAGCAGCACTAGTGCCAAAAACATTCAGTACTTC. This chain uses TRBV27 with TRBJ2-4; D may be TRBD2 (5 bases). This CDR3 spans 13 amino acids. The V end was cut by 6 bases, the J end by 1 base, with 7 bases between. The germline CDR1 and CDR2 sequences are MNHEY and SMNVEV (reference sequence).

On this clone itself: The germline gene is not matched at one end of the junction; a read error may be the cause. The CDR3 nucleotides are TGCGCCAGCAGCCCAGGGGCCACTCTAAGGAACCCTGAAGCTTTCTTT. Translation: CASSPGATLRNPEAFF. This chain connects TRBV5-1 to TRBJ1-1; a weak D match, TRBD1 (6 bases). Germline CDR1 and CDR2: SGHRS and YFSETQ. This CDR3 is 16 amino acids long.

This clone was recorded a few times. The chain recombines TRBV6-6 with TRBJ1-2, with D possibly being TRBD1 (5 bases). CDR3 length: 15 amino acids. CDR1 is MNHNY, CDR2 SVGAGI, per germline (reference sequence). The ends were cut back, 2 bases at V and 5 bases at J, with 15 bases in the middle. The CDR3 loop reads CASSYGAEVGYGYTF. CDR3 DNA sequence: TGTGCCAGCAGTTACGGGGCTGAGGTCGGTTATGGCTACACCTTC.